Here is one TCR beta chain with its context. The germline gives CDR1 MDHEN, CDR2 SYDVKM. This CDR3 is 16 amino acids long. Trimming took 5 bases from V and 1 from J, leaving 15 bases between them. In the authors' methods: By means of reference gene primer amplification, nucleated cell counts were estimated. The assay was immunoSEQ multiplex PCR, and TCRdb's table has in-frame clones only and misses some. The V and J calls and the clone size are those of that table, but D and trimming were determined from the DNA. The sample has about 350,000 clones, roughly 89% seen once. This record belongs to a study of blood T cell repertoires in COVID-19. Background on the study: Samples of COVID-19 (acute and convalescent) were obtained from the United States, Italy and Spain. The cDNA or gDNA used as material had been derived from T cells, B-cell-depleted T cells, or PBMCs.

Recruited during active infection, patients (from Seattle) were subsequently followed longitudinally. What was sequenced was peripheral blood. The chain couples TRBV28 to TRBJ1-5; tentatively, D is TRBD1 (6 bases). The clonotype comes from a woman aged 55 to 70 with COVID-19, enrolled during active disease. Here the CDR3 DNA reads TGTGCCAGCAGTCCTCGGACAGCGTCGAGCAATCAGCCCCAGCATTTT. This gives the protein CASSPRTASSNQPQHF.